This passage covers 10 T cell receptor beta chains from one sample sequenced in a study of CXCR3-negative and CXCR3-positive naive CD8 T cells. Libraries were UMI-labeled 5' RACE TRB cDNA. No DNA is given; TCRdb re-called the 5' RACE reads and lists each CDR3 protein once. The sample holds about 130,000 distinct CDR3 sequences. The sample comprised naive CXCR3- CD8+ T cells from blood. Subset defined: CD45RO-CCR7+CD27+CD95- naive CD8+ T cells lacking CXCR3 (TNR3-). The receptors were sampled from a human donor in good health. Some clones in this sample may be carry-over from other donors' samples.

The chain links TRBV27 to TRBJ2-1; TCRdb's D call, TRBD2, is unchecked because there is no DNA. Germline-derived CDR1 and CDR2 are MNHEY and SMNVEV (reference sequence). CDR3 length equals 14 residues. CDR3 sequence reads: CASSSRTSNDEQFF.

The chain links TRBV7-8 to TRBJ2-5. This CDR3 comprises 14 residues. Germline assignment: CDR1 SGHVS and CDR2 FQNEAQ. The CDR3 region is CASSLGWGSETQYF.

The V call is TRBV12-3 or TRBV12-4, the J call TRBJ2-2; the D call from TCRdb, TRBD2, cannot be confirmed without DNA. CDR3 size: 15 residues. The CDR3 sequence is CASSFGLRGPGELFF.

The rearrangement joins TRBV27 to TRBJ1-5; TCRdb's assignment of TRBD1 cannot be checked, as there is no DNA. Germline V gene sequence: CDR1 MNHEY, CDR2 SMNVEV (reference sequence). The CDR3 is 13 residues long. CDR3 amino acids: CASSDIQGGPQHF.

This chain's CDR3 is CASSLLAGVGSEQFF. V and J are TRBV19 and TRBJ2-1; the TRBD2 assignment by TCRdb is unverifiable without DNA. Germline assignment: CDR1 LNHDA and CDR2 SQIVND (reference sequence). This CDR3 region has 15 residues.

This chain links TRBV7-9 with TRBJ1-4; with no DNA, the TCRdb D assignment of TRBD1 cannot be verified. Germline CDR1 is SEHNR and CDR2 is FQNEAQ (reference sequence). The CDR3 totals 13 residues. CDR3 protein: CASTRGREEKLFF.

The CDR3 reads CASSFILGYNQPQHF. This chain connects TRBV5-5 to TRBJ1-5. The CDR3 consists of 15 residues. Germline values: CDR1 SGHKS, CDR2 YYEKEE (reference sequence).

The chain joins TRBV19 to TRBJ1-1; without DNA, the TCRdb call of TRBD1 cannot be checked. Germline V gene lookup returns CDR1 LNHDA and CDR2 SQIVND (reference sequence). CDR3 length equals 13 residues. The CDR3 sequence is CASSDAGDTEAFF.

The chain joins TRBV28 to TRBJ2-3; the TCRdb call, TRBD2, lacks DNA for checking. CDR1 and CDR2 from the germline V gene are MDHEN and SYDVKM. CDR3 length equals 15 residues. CDR3: CASRTGLANTDTQYF.

The rearrangement joins TRBV12-3 or TRBV12-4 to TRBJ2-7. This CDR3 comprises 15 residues. The CDR3 here is CASSFFVGLSYEQYF.